Listed here are 26 T cell receptor beta chains from one sample, sequenced in a study of OX40 agonist ivuxolimab in advanced cancers. Some clones are missing from TCRdb's copy, which holds only in-frame ones; the method was immunoSEQ multiplex PCR. The table includes approximately 69,000 clones, approximately 86% detected once. The material was CD4+ or CD8+ T cells sorted from blood, obtained in a trial of the OX40 agonist ivuxolimab. The receptors stem from an adult with an advanced solid tumor such as melanoma, head and neck, liver or kidney cancer.

The J gene is TRBJ1-2, the V gene TRBV18, with TRBD1 as a possible D gene (6 bases). V lost 6 bases and J 2 bases, leaving 10 bases between the germline ends. Germline lookup yields CDR1 KGHSH and CDR2 LQKENI. The CDR3 has 13 residues. DNA for the CDR3: TGTGCCAGCTCCCCGGACAGAAACTATGGCTACACCTTC. Encoded protein: CASSPDRNYGYTF.

The gene calls are TRBV11-3 and TRBJ2-3; D remains ambiguous. The germline gives CDR1 SGHNT, CDR2 YENEEA. The CDR3 is made up of 12 amino acids. The ends were cut back, 5 bases at V and 2 bases at J, with 5 bases in the middle. In DNA, the CDR3 is TGTGCCAGCAGCCTTACCACAGATACGCAGTATTTT. Its protein is CASSLTTDTQYF.

The chain employs TRBV5-4 and TRBJ2-2; possible D gene TRBD1, 5 bases. Germline values: CDR1 SGHNT, CDR2 YYREEE (reference sequence). V lost 6 bases to trimming and J lost 4 bases, with 16 bases between them. The length of the CDR3 is 15 residues. This CDR3 is CASTSTGYRTGELFF. DNA of the CDR3: TGTGCCAGCACCTCCACAGGATACCGCACCGGGGAGCTGTTTTTT.

The V gene is TRBV27, the J gene TRBJ2-5; TRBD1 is a possible D gene (6 bases). V dropped 5 bases and J dropped 5 bases, with 21 bases sitting between them. The CDR3 sequence is 16 residues long. Looked up from germline, CDR1 is MNHEY and CDR2 is SMNVEV (reference sequence). The CDR3 region has the DNA TGTGCCAGCAGTCCGGGGACAACTACCCAAGGGGAGACCCAGTACTTC. As protein: CASSPGTTTQGETQYF.

The chain is built from TRBV7-2 and TRBJ2-1; D possibly corresponds to TRBD1 (5 bases). Germline V gene sequence: CDR1 SGHTA, CDR2 FQGNSA. The length of the CDR3 is 14 residues. Trimming removed 6 bases from V and 4 bases from J, with 13 bases in between. In DNA form, the CDR3 reads TGTGCCAGCAGGAAAGACAGACAATACAATGAGCAGTTCTTC. This codes for CASRKDRQYNEQFF.

The chain recombines TRBV6-1 with TRBJ2-1, with D tentatively TRBD1 or TRBD2 (5 bases each). CDR1 MNHNS and CDR2 SASEGT come from the germline V gene. V was pared by 7 bases and J by 5 bases, with 15 bases between. The CDR3 covers 14 residues. For the CDR3, the DNA is TGTGCCAGCACCGGGGCAGGGAGTCACAATGAGCAGTTCTTC. Amino acids: CASTGAGSHNEQFF.

CDR3 DNA sequence: TGCGCCAGCAGCTTGGTGGCTAGCGGGAGGGAGACCCAGTACTTC. Amino acid sequence: CASSLVASGRETQYF. The chain employs TRBV5-1 and TRBJ2-5; 11 positions match TRBD2. The CDR3 is 15 amino acids. The V gene's germline CDR1 is SGHRS and CDR2 YFSETQ. After removal of 0 bases from V and 5 bases from J, the junction contained 3 bases not matched to a gene.

J is TRBJ2-3 and V is TRBV4-3; D is perhaps TRBD2 (6 bases). Germline CDR1 LGHNA, CDR2 YSLEER. Trimming left V 0 bases short and J 4 bases short, with 17 bases between. This CDR3 is 17 amino acids long. Here the CDR3 DNA reads TGCGCCAGCAGCCAAGAACCAGCGGGTTCCAATGCAGATACGCAGTATTTT. This encodes CASSQEPAGSNADTQYF.

V is TRBV4-1 and J is TRBJ2-5, with D possibly being TRBD2 (6 bases). The length of the CDR3 is 15 residues. V was clipped by 4 bases and J by 4 bases, with 16 bases between them. Germline V gene lookup returns CDR1 MGHRA and CDR2 YSYEKL. The CDR3 sequence: CASSLGGSGSETQYF. The CDR3 region has the DNA TGCGCCAGCAGCCTGGGGGGATCTGGGTCAGAGACCCAGTACTTC.

The rearrangement uses TRBV14 and TRBJ2-2; D gene ambiguous. Trimming pared 4 bases from V and 6 bases from J, leaving 9 bases between. This CDR3 is built from 13 residues. Per germline, CDR1 SGHDN and CDR2 FVKESK. In DNA form, the CDR3 reads TGTGCCAGCAGCCCCCAGCAGGCCGGGGAGCTGTTTTTT. Protein sequence: CASSPQQAGELFF.

The count of this clone is one. The gene calls are TRBV29-1 and TRBJ2-1; TRBD2 matches 16 bases. The V gene's germline CDR1 is SQVTM and CDR2 ANQGSEA. The CDR3 length is 18 residues. With 0 bases clipped from V and 10 bases from J, the junction kept 12 bases outside the gene matches. CDR3 residues: CSVEEPGGTSGRASEQFF. CDR3 coding DNA: TGCAGCGTTGAAGAGCCGGGGGGGACTAGCGGGAGGGCCAGCGAGCAGTTCTTC.

This chain joins TRBV2 and TRBJ1-2, with D unclear. The V and J ends lost 5 bases and 7 bases respectively, with 11 bases between them. CDR3 length: 12 residues. Germline V gene lookup returns CDR1 SNHLY and CDR2 FYNNEI. The CDR3 here is CASSPDFGGYTF. Here the CDR3 DNA reads TGTGCCAGCAGTCCTGACTTCGGTGGCTACACCTTC.

This chain uses TRBV11-2 with TRBJ2-1, with TRBD2 identical over 12 bases. Germline lookup yields CDR1 SGHAT and CDR2 FQNNGV. V shed 2 bases, J shed 5 bases, and the junction held 7 bases outside the gene matches. The CDR3 is 17 amino acids. The DNA of the CDR3 is TGTGCCAGCAGCTTATCTTTTGGACTAGCGGGACACAATGAGCAGTTCTTC. Protein product: CASSLSFGLAGHNEQFF.

This clone was found a few times. The rearrangement joins TRBV9 to TRBJ2-7, with 7 bases lining up with TRBD1. This CDR3 spans 13 amino acids. From germline, CDR1 is SGDLS and CDR2 YYNGEE. V shed 3 bases, J shed 4 bases, and the junction held 4 bases outside the gene matches. The CDR3 DNA reads TGTGCCAGCAGCGGACAGGGTGCGTACGAGCAGTACTTC. It yields the protein CASSGQGAYEQYF.

This clone was picked up one time. The J gene is TRBJ2-1, the V gene TRBV7-9; D is ambiguous. The CDR3 extends over 11 amino acids. The V gene's germline CDR1 is SEHNR and CDR2 FQNEAQ (reference sequence). V gave up 1 base and J gave up 10 bases, with 5 bases separating them. The CDR3 loop is CASSLVSEQFF. For the CDR3, the DNA is TGTGCCAGCAGCTTAGTTTCCGAGCAGTTCTTC.

For this clone: One end of the junction varies from germline; a read error may be responsible. The chain is built from TRBV11-2 and TRBJ2-7; 8 bases align to TRBD1. CDR3 length: 12 amino acids. The V gene's germline CDR1 is SGHAT and CDR2 FQNNGV. This CDR3 reads CASNIAGTGQSF. The CDR3 DNA sequence: TGTGCCAGCAACATAGCCGGGACAGGTCAATCCTTC.

V is TRBV6-6 and J is TRBJ2-7, with TRBD1 identical over 11 bases. V lost 6 bases to trimming and J lost 2 bases; unmatched junction nucleotides: 6. This CDR3 region has 15 residues. Germline V lookup: CDR1 MNHNY, CDR2 SVGAGI (reference sequence). The CDR3 nucleotides are TGTGCCAGCAGCCGCGAGGGACAGGGGGCCTACGAGCAGTACTTC. Its translation: CASSREGQGAYEQYF.

J is TRBJ1-1 and V is TRBV2, with D uncertain. Germline values: CDR1 SNHLY, CDR2 FYNNEI. V lost 1 base and J 6 bases, leaving 12 bases between the germline ends. The CDR3 runs 14 residues. The CDR3 protein is CASSEEGGRAEAFF. CDR3 DNA sequence: TGTGCCAGCAGTGAAGAGGGAGGGCGGGCTGAAGCTTTCTTT. The entire variable domain, with the rest obtained from reference TRBV2 and TRBJ1-1, is as follows: EPEVTQTPSHQVTQMGQEVILRCVPISNHLYFYWYRQILGQKVEFLVSFYNNEISEKSEIFDDQFSVERPDGSNFTLKIRSTKLEDSAMYFCASSEEGGRAEAFFGQGTRLTVV.

This clone occurred once. This rearrangement joins TRBV7-3 to TRBJ2-1, with a possible D match to TRBD2 (6 bases). Germline V lookup: CDR1 SGHTA, CDR2 FQGTGA. Trimming shortened V by 5 bases and J by 6 bases, and 17 bases separated the two germline ends. CDR3 length equals 15 residues. The CDR3 DNA reads as TGTGCCAGCAGCGCACTAGCCTCCCCCCCCAATGAGCAGTTCTTC. It codes for CASSALASPPNEQFF.

This clone was counted between two and nine times. The genes are TRBV7-2 and TRBJ2-3, with 8 bases matching TRBD2. This CDR3 is built from 16 residues. CDR1 is SGHTA and CDR2 is FQGNSA in the germline V gene. The V and J ends lost 5 bases and 0 bases, in that order; junction bases with no gene match: 7. As DNA, the CDR3 is TGTGCCAGCAGCGGCTTTAGCGGGATGAGCACAGATACGCAGTATTTT. Its protein product is CASSGFSGMSTDTQYF.

V and J are TRBV2 and TRBJ2-2; 14 nucleotides align to TRBD2. The germline CDR1 and CDR2 sequences are SNHLY and FYNNEI. There are 15 residues in the CDR3. The V and J ends lost 7 bases and 4 bases, in that order; junction bases with no gene match: 2. CDR3 amino acids: CASTGLAGGTGELFF. In nucleotides, the CDR3 is TGTGCCAGCACCGGACTAGCGGGGGGCACCGGGGAGCTGTTTTTT. The full variable domain, in which reference TRBV2 and TRBJ2-2 provide the parts outside the CDR3, is EPEVTQTPSHQVTQMGQEVILRCVPISNHLYFYWYRQILGQKVEFLVSFYNNEISEKSEIFDDQFSVERPDGSNFTLKIRSTKLEDSAMYFCASTGLAGGTGELFFGEGSRLTVL.

The chain recombines TRBV18 with TRBJ2-5; D gene unclear. This CDR3 is built from 13 residues. V was clipped by 4 bases and J by 2 bases, with 8 bases between them. CDR1 and CDR2 from the germline V gene are KGHSH and LQKENI. This chain's CDR3 is CASSLSEQETQYF. DNA for the CDR3: TGTGCCAGCTCACTATCAGAACAAGAGACCCAGTACTTC.

This clone was seen a handful of times. The chain joins TRBV4-3 to TRBJ2-1; unclear D gene. Trimming shortened V by 0 bases and J by 0 bases, and 12 bases separated the two germline ends. Germline V gene data show CDR1 as LGHNA and CDR2 as YSLEER. This CDR3 is built from 17 residues. The CDR3 sequence is CASSQDPAASSYNEQFF. Written as DNA, the CDR3 is TGCGCCAGCAGCCAAGATCCCGCAGCTAGCTCCTACAATGAGCAGTTCTTC.

The chain is built from TRBV7-2 and TRBJ2-7; 8 bases agree with TRBD2. CDR3 length: 15 amino acids. Germline CDR1 and CDR2: SGHTA and FQGNSA. The trim removed 2 bases at V and 2 bases at J, leaving 5 bases unmatched. The CDR3 loop reads CASSLRLAGPYEQYF. CDR3 nucleotides: TGTGCCAGCAGCTTACGGCTAGCGGGCCCCTACGAGCAGTACTTC.

This chain uses TRBV11-3 with TRBJ2-2; D may be TRBD1 (6 bases). V lost 0 bases and J 6 bases, leaving 8 bases between the germline ends. Germline CDR1 reads SGHNT; CDR2 reads YENEEA. CDR3 length equals 14 residues. CDR3 nucleotide sequence: TGTGCCAGCAGCTTAGAGGGGGCTGCCGGGGAGCTGTTTTTT. Its protein is CASSLEGAAGELFF.

This chain joins TRBV7-9 and TRBJ1-2; 11 bases map to TRBD1. CDR3 length: 16 residues. With V trimmed by 1 base and J by 2 bases, 3 bases remained unmatched. The germline V gene has CDR1 SEHNR and CDR2 FQNEAQ (reference sequence). CDR3 residues: CASSLGTGGVNYGYTF. Here the CDR3 DNA reads TGTGCCAGCAGCTTAGGGACAGGGGGCGTAAACTATGGCTACACCTTC.